The entry below describes one T cell receptor beta chain. Data came from immunoSEQ multiplex PCR; TCRdb stores just in-frame clones and leaves some out. The sample has around 200,000 clones, more than 75% seen once. The germline V gene has CDR1 SQVTM and CDR2 ANQGSEA. The CDR3 has 19 amino acids. V trimming: 5 bases; J trimming: 6 bases; junction bases outside the gene matches: 20. This sample was included in a study of blood T cell repertoires in COVID-19. Background on the study: Samples of COVID-19 (acute and convalescent) were obtained from the United States, Italy and Spain.

Sequencing was performed on peripheral blood. The chain is built from TRBV29-1 and TRBJ2-3; TRBD2 agrees at 13 bases. The sequence was collected from a woman in her forties with COVID-19, enrolled during active disease. The CDR3 nucleotides are TGCAGCGTTAGGACCCTCACCGGGACTAGCGGGGCGAGTAAGGATACGCAGTATTTT. Its translation is CSVRTLTGTSGASKDTQYF.